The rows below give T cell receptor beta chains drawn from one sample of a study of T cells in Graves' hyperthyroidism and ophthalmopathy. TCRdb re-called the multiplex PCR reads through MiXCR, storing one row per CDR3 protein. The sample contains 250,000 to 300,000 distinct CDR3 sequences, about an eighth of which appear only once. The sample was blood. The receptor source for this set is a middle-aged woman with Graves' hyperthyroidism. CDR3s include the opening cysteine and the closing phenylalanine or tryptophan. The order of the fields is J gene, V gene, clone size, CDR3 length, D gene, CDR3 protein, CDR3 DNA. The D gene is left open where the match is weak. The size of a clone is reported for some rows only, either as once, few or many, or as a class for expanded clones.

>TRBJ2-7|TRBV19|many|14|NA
CASSISDGYFEQYF
TGTGCCAGTAGTATTAGTGACGGGTATTTCGAGCAGTACTTC
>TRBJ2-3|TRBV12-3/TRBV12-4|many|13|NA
CASTLSGADTQYF
TGTGCCAGCACCCTGTCGGGCGCAGATACGCAGTATTTT
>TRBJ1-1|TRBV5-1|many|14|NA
CASSLPSGGTEAFF
TGCGCCAGCAGCCTCCCTTCTGGTGGCACTGAAGCTTTCTTT
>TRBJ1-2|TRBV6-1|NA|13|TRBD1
CASLTGGSYGYTF
TGTGCCAGTCTTACAGGGGGCAGCTATGGCTACACCTTC
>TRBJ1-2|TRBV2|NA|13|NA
CPSTLTGQGGYTF
TGTCCCAGCACCCTCACGGGGCAAGGTGGCTACACCTTC
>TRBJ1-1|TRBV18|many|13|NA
CASSGGSDTEAFF
TGTGCCAGCTCGGGCGGGTCAGACACTGAAGCTTTCTTT
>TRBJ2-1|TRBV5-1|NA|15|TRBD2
CASSSAGAGGQEQFF
TGCGCCAGCAGCTCGGCGGGAGCGGGAGGCCAGGAGCAGTTCTTC
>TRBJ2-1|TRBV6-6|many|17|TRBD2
CASSYSPTSGKINEQFF
TGTGCCAGCAGTTACTCGCCGACTAGCGGAAAGATAAATGAGCAGTTCTTC
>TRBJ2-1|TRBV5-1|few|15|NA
CASSGSGTAFGEQFF
TGCGCCAGCAGCGGTAGCGGTACCGCTTTTGGTGAGCAGTTCTTC
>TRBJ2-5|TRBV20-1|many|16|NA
CSAIERRDIRQETQYF
TGCAGTGCCATCGAAAGAAGGGACATTCGGCAAGAGACCCAGTACTTC
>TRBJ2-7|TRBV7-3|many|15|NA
CASSLGPTRVDEQYF
TGTGCCAGCAGCTTAGGTCCCACCAGGGTCGACGAGCAGTACTTC
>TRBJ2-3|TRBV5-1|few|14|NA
CASSGQGTTDTQYF
TGCGCCAGCAGCGGCCAGGGGACCACAGATACGCAGTATTTT
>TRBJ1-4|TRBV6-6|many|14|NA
CASSYSTAGEKLFF
TGTGCCAGCAGTTACTCTACGGCCGGGGAAAAACTGTTTTTT
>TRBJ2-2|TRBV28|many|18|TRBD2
CASRPPSGTDPNTGELFF
TGTGCCAGCCGTCCCCCCAGCGGGACCGACCCGAACACCGGGGAGCTGTTTTTT
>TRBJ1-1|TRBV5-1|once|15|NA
CASSTRGVLGTEAFF
TGCGCCAGCAGCACAAGGGGTGTGTTGGGGACTGAAGCTTTCTTT
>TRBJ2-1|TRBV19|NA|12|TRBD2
CASGTSGNEQFF
TGTGCCAGTGGGACTAGCGGGAATGAGCAGTTCTTC
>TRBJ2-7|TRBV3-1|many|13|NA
CASSQVGSYEQYF
TGTGCCAGCAGCCAAGTGGGGTCCTACGAGCAGTACTTC
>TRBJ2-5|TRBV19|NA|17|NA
CASSMDGAGGFQETQYF
TGTGCCAGTAGTATGGATGGGGCTGGTGGGTTTCAAGAGACCCAGTACTTC
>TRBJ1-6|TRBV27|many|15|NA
CASSSLQTGTSPLHF
TGTGCCAGCAGTTCCCTCCAGACAGGAACATCACCCCTCCACTTT
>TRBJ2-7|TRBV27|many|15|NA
CASSLSRAWPYEQYF
TGTGCCAGCAGTTTATCAAGAGCGTGGCCCTACGAGCAGTACTTC
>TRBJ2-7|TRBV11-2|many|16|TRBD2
CASSLGRLAGSYEQYF
TGTGCCAGCAGCTTAGGCCGGCTAGCGGGGAGCTACGAGCAGTACTTC
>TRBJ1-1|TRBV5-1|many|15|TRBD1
CASSLGDRDNIEAFF
TGCGCCAGCAGCTTGGGTGACAGGGACAATATTGAAGCTTTCTTT
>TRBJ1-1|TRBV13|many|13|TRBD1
CASTPTGATEAFF
TGTGCCAGCACCCCAACAGGGGCCACTGAAGCTTTCTTT
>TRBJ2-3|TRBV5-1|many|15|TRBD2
CASSPPRREGDTQYF
TGCGCCAGCAGCCCCCCCCGTAGGGAGGGAGATACGCAGTATTTT
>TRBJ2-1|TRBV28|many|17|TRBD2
CASTPGSGLAGGNEQFF
TGTGCCAGCACCCCGGGGTCCGGACTAGCGGGAGGCAATGAGCAGTTCTTC